The 32 T cell receptor beta chains below come from one sample, sequenced in a study of graft-versus-host responses after intestinal transplantation. The repertoire was sequenced with immunoSEQ multiplex PCR; TCRdb's copy has only in-frame clones and lacks some. The sample has about 120,000 clones, 90% to 95% seen once. No antigen is known for these receptors. Sequenced here: unstimulated CD4+ T cells sorted from spleen or lymph node cells, sampled before intestinal transplant. The source is a human donor who received an intestinal transplant.

This clone was counted once. The chain combines TRBV18 with TRBJ1-2; no firm D call. This CDR3 region has 15 residues. The germline V gene has CDR1 KGHSH and CDR2 LQKENI. V lost 1 base and J 4 bases, leaving 13 bases between the germline ends. The CDR3: CASSPLGRPGYGYTF. CDR3 bases: TGTGCCAGCTCACCACTGGGTCGGCCAGGCTATGGCTACACCTTC.

The chain is built from TRBV5-8 and TRBJ1-5, with D perhaps matching TRBD1 (5 bases). CDR1 SGHTS and CDR2 YDEGEE come from the germline V gene. Trimming cost V 0 bases and J 0 bases, with 16 bases left between them. CDR3 length equals 18 residues. In nucleotides, the CDR3 is TGTGCCAGCAGCTTGGCCAAGGGGACGGGTTATAGCAATCAGCCCCAGCATTTT. It encodes CASSLAKGTGYSNQPQHF. Full variable domain (outside the CDR3, taken from reference TRBV5-8 and TRBJ1-5): EAGVTQSPTHLIKTRGQQATLRCSPISGHTSVYWYQQALGLGLQFLLWYDEGEERNRGNFPPRFSGRQFPNYSSELNVNALELEDSALYLCASSLAKGTGYSNQPQHFGDGTRLSIL.

J is TRBJ2-5 and V is TRBV7-9, with 8 bases identical to TRBD1. Germline V gene sequence: CDR1 SEHNR, CDR2 FQNEAQ (reference sequence). The CDR3 spans 14 residues. Trimming at V came to 4 bases and at J to 5 bases, leaving 6 bases not matched to a gene. CDR3 DNA sequence: TGTGCCAGCAGCTCCCGGACAGGGTGGGAGACCCAGTACTTC. Its protein is CASSSRTGWETQYF. Filled out from reference TRBV7-9 and TRBJ2-5, the complete variable domain reads DTGVSQNPRHKITKRGQNVTFRCDPISEHNRLYWYRQTLGQGPEFLTYFQNEAQLEKSRLLSDRFSAERPKGSFSTLEIQRTEQGDSAMYLCASSSRTGWETQYFGPGTRLLVL.

This clone was picked up a small number of times. The chain employs TRBV5-1 and TRBJ1-3; D is ambiguous. Germline CDR1 reads SGHRS; CDR2 reads YFSETQ. Trimming removed 6 bases at V and 2 bases at J, with 9 bases between. The CDR3 consists of 13 residues. The CDR3 nucleotides are TGCGCCAGCAAAGGAGTTGCTGGAAACACCATATATTTT. It specifies CASKGVAGNTIYF.

The V gene is TRBV6-5, the J gene TRBJ2-7; D ambiguous. The germline gives CDR1 MNHEY, CDR2 SVGAGI. The CDR3 has 11 residues. Trimming removed 8 bases at V and 3 bases at J, with 8 bases between. The CDR3 DNA reads as TGTGCCAGCGCTAGAGGCTACGAGCAGTACTTC. Translated: CASARGYEQYF.

The chain links TRBV28 to TRBJ1-5; D is possibly TRBD1 (5 bases). Germline assignment: CDR1 MDHEN and CDR2 SYDVKM. V was pared by 5 bases and J by 4 bases, with 21 bases between. The CDR3 runs to 17 residues. The CDR3 region has the DNA TGTGCCAGCAGTCCCCTCGGGAGGGGCCACACTAATCAGCCCCAGCATTTT. This encodes CASSPLGRGHTNQPQHF. Combining the CDR3 with reference TRBV28 and TRBJ1-5 gives the whole variable domain DVKVTQSSRYLVKRTGEKVFLECVQDMDHENMFWYRQDPGLGLRLIYFSYDVKMKEKGDIPEGYSVSREKKERFSLILESASTNQTSMYLCASSPLGRGHTNQPQHFGDGTRLSIL.

This sequence joins TRBV6-5 and TRBJ1-3, with 8 nucleotides matching TRBD1. There are 15 residues in the CDR3. The V segment lost 2 bases and the J segment 0 bases; nucleotides outside the gene matches: 0. Per the germline V gene, CDR1 is MNHEY and CDR2 is SVGAGI. CDR3 amino acids: CASSYGTGSGNTIYF. DNA for the CDR3: TGTGCCAGCAGTTACGGGACAGGCTCTGGAAACACCATATATTTT.

CDR3 loop: CASSLGRKVRGTQYF. DNA of the CDR3: TGTGCCAGCAGTTTAGGTCGCAAGGTTCGAGGGACCCAGTACTTC. The chain is built from TRBV28 and TRBJ2-5; D is ambiguous. Germline CDR1 is MDHEN and CDR2 is SYDVKM. The V gene lost 2 bases and the J gene lost 7 bases, with 17 bases spanning the gap. The CDR3 totals 15 residues.

The chain uses TRBV30 and TRBJ2-5, with TRBD2 matching over 8 bases. Trimming removed 2 bases from V and 5 bases from J; junction bases left unmatched: 7. This CDR3 is built from 14 residues. Germline CDR1 GTSNPN, CDR2 SVGIG (reference sequence). The CDR3 sequence: CAWSTGGGRETQYF. The DNA of the CDR3 is TGTGCCTGGAGTACTGGCGGGGGGCGGGAGACCCAGTACTTC.

In this sample, this clone turned up once. The V and J genes are TRBV6-5 and TRBJ2-7, with no clear D. Germline CDR1 reads MNHEY; CDR2 reads SVGAGI. The CDR3 runs 15 residues. V lost 2 bases to trimming and J lost 3 bases, with 14 bases between them. CDR3 protein: CASSYAGNSNYEQYF. The CDR3 DNA sequence: TGTGCCAGCAGTTACGCCGGTAACTCAAACTACGAGCAGTACTTC.

The genes are TRBV27 and TRBJ1-1; a weak D match, TRBD1 (6 bases). The CDR3 extends over 14 amino acids. Trimming stripped 3 bases from V and 1 base from J, with 9 bases between. Germline V CDR1 and CDR2: MNHEY, SMNVEV (reference sequence). DNA for the CDR3: TGTGCCAGCAGTTTTGACAGGCCGAACACTGAAGCTTTCTTT. Translating gives CASSFDRPNTEAFF.

This rearrangement joins TRBV5-1 to TRBJ2-1, with 13 bases identical to TRBD2. The germline V gene encodes CDR1 SGHRS and CDR2 YFSETQ. There are 16 residues in the CDR3. J lost 0 bases, V lost 4 bases, and 1 base had no gene match. Here the CDR3 reads CASSRTSGSSYNEQFF. Here the CDR3 DNA reads TGCGCCAGCAGCAGGACTAGCGGGAGCTCCTACAATGAGCAGTTCTTC.

The rearrangement uses TRBV19 and TRBJ2-3, with 9 nucleotides matching TRBD2. Germline V gives CDR1 LNHDA, CDR2 SQIVND (reference sequence). J was trimmed by 4 bases and V by 5 bases; bases with no gene match: 4. The CDR3 contains 14 residues. The CDR3 spells CASSATSGADTQYF. CDR3 bases: TGTGCCAGTAGTGCGACTAGCGGCGCAGATACGCAGTATTTT.

This clone was observed a single time. CDR3: CASSPSLAASSYNEQFF. In DNA form, the CDR3 reads TGTGCCAGCAGCCCCTCTTTAGCGGCTAGCTCCTACAATGAGCAGTTCTTC. J is TRBJ2-1 and V is TRBV5-4, with TRBD2 as a possible D gene (6 bases). This CDR3 region has 17 residues. Trimming took off 4 bases at V and 0 bases at J, with 17 bases between the two ends. Germline lookup yields CDR1 SGHNT and CDR2 YYREEE (reference sequence).

Concerning this clone: One junction end does not reproduce the germline sequence, and a read error may be involved. The genes are TRBV7-9 and TRBJ2-1; D may correspond to TRBD1 or TRBD2 (5 bases each). CDR1 and CDR2 (germline): SEHNR, FQNEAQ (reference sequence). The CDR3 has 14 amino acids. CDR3 sequence: CVSPGTEIYNEQFF. CDR3 coding DNA: TGTGTCAGCCCCGGGACGGAGATATACAATGAGCAGTTCTTC.

This clone occurred once. CDR3 nucleotides: TGTGCCAGCAGCTTAGTCCGGGCAGGCTCCTACGAGCAGTACTTC. Translation: CASSLVRAGSYEQYF. V and J are TRBV7-9 and TRBJ2-7; no reliable D call. From germline, CDR1 is SEHNR and CDR2 FQNEAQ (reference sequence). This CDR3 is built from 15 residues. V lost 1 base and J lost 0, with 10 bases in between.

CDR3 loop: CASRLELAGDNEQFF. CDR3 in DNA: TGTGCCAGCAGACTGGAACTAGCGGGAGACAATGAGCAGTTCTTC. The chain links TRBV2 to TRBJ2-1, with TRBD2 matching 11 bases. Trimming at V came to 6 bases and at J to 5 bases, leaving 6 bases not matched to a gene. The CDR3 extends over 15 amino acids. Germline CDR1 is SNHLY and CDR2 is FYNNEI.

This chain links TRBV6-1 with TRBJ2-5, with 11 bases fitting TRBD2. The CDR3 sequence is 15 residues long. V shed 4 bases and J 4 bases; nucleotides not matched to a gene: 5. Per germline, CDR1 MNHNS and CDR2 SASEGT. The CDR3 DNA reads as TGTGCCAGCAGTGGCGGGACTAGCGGAGTAGAGACCCAGTACTTC. Translating it yields CASSGGTSGVETQYF.

This sequence joins TRBV4-2 and TRBJ2-1; D ambiguous. Germline assignment: CDR1 LGHNA and CDR2 YNFKEQ. CDR3 length: 17 residues. V shed 4 bases and J shed 0 bases, with 16 bases lying between them. CDR3 nucleotides: TGTGCCAGCAGCCCGCCCTTGTTGCGCGGCTCCTACAATGAGCAGTTCTTC. Encoded protein: CASSPPLLRGSYNEQFF.

This clone was picked up one time. The V gene is TRBV18, the J gene TRBJ2-5, with 7 bases lining up with TRBD1. The CDR3 runs to 15 residues. V lost 6 bases and J lost 4; bases outside the gene matches: 11. Germline values: CDR1 KGHSH, CDR2 LQKENI. CDR3 loop: CASSPDRVFTETQYF. CDR3 nucleotides: TGTGCCAGCTCCCCTGACAGGGTATTTACAGAGACCCAGTACTTC.

The rearrangement uses TRBV5-1 and TRBJ1-1; the D is unclear. This CDR3 has 17 amino acids. The V end was cut by 2 bases, the J end by 0 bases, with 17 bases between. Germline assignment: CDR1 SGHRS and CDR2 YFSETQ. CDR3 DNA: TGCGCCAGCAGCTTAAGTCTTTCCGGGATTCTGAACACTGAAGCTTTCTTT. It is translated as CASSLSLSGILNTEAFF. Full variable domain (missing parts from reference TRBV5-1 and TRBJ1-1): KAGVTQTPRYLIKTRGQQVTLSCSPISGHRSVSWYQQTPGQGLQFLFEYFSETQRNKGNFPGRFSGRQFSNSRSEMNVSTLELGDSALYLCASSLSLSGILNTEAFFGQGTRLTVV.

The chain has TRBV11-2 and TRBJ2-3; D uncertain. The V end lost 5 bases, the J end lost 0 bases, and 3 bases lay between the germline ends. CDR1 and CDR2 from the germline V gene are SGHAT and FQNNGV. CDR3 length equals 12 residues. CDR3 DNA: TGTGCCAGCAGCCTCAGCACAGATACGCAGTATTTT. Amino acid sequence: CASSLSTDTQYF.

This rearrangement joins TRBV7-8 to TRBJ2-1, with a possible D match to TRBD2 (5 bases). The CDR3 spans 18 residues. Trimming took 2 bases from V and 0 from J, leaving 17 bases between them. CDR1 and CDR2 (germline): SGHVS, FQNEAQ. The CDR3: CASSLIASRDSSYNEQFF. CDR3 nucleotides: TGTGCCAGCAGCTTAATCGCGAGTCGGGATAGCTCCTACAATGAGCAGTTCTTC.

The chain combines TRBV6-1 with TRBJ1-1, with D unresolved. Looked up from germline, CDR1 is MNHNS and CDR2 is SASEGT. The V and J ends lost 4 bases and 2 bases respectively, with 11 bases between them. CDR3 size: 14 residues. As DNA, the CDR3 is TGTGCCAGCAGTGGCGGGAACTATAACACTGAAGCTTTCTTT. It codes for CASSGGNYNTEAFF.

The chain has TRBV7-6 and TRBJ1-5, with 7 bases matching TRBD1. The J segment lost 0 bases and the V segment lost 1 base, leaving 0 bases of the junction unmatched. The length of the CDR3 is 15 residues. Germline values: CDR1 SGHVS, CDR2 FNYEAQ. The CDR3 spells CASSLGDSSNQPQHF. The CDR3 DNA reads as TGTGCCAGCAGCTTAGGGGACAGTAGCAATCAGCCCCAGCATTTT.

This clone was seen only a few times. The rearrangement links TRBV10-1 to TRBJ2-2; D gene unclear. V was trimmed by 9 bases and J by 0 bases, leaving 8 bases between them. The germline CDR1 and CDR2 sequences are WNHNN and SYGVQD (reference sequence). The CDR3 runs 13 residues. The CDR3 DNA reads TGCGCCAGTCAGTACGCGAACACCGGGGAGCTGTTTTTT. It yields the protein CASQYANTGELFF.

CDR3 nucleotides: TGTGCCAGCAGAGGGGACAGCTCCTACGAGCAGTACTTC. Translation: CASRGDSSYEQYF. The chain combines TRBV27 with TRBJ2-7, with 7 bases aligning to TRBD1. CDR3 length: 13 residues. CDR1 and CDR2 (germline): MNHEY, SMNVEV (reference sequence). V shed 6 bases and J 0 bases; nucleotides not matched to a gene: 2.

The rearrangement uses TRBV7-8 and TRBJ1-5; the D gene is possibly TRBD1 (5 bases). With 5 bases removed from V and 0 bases from J, the gap between germline ends came to 14 bases. The germline CDR1 and CDR2 sequences are SGHVS and FQNEAQ. The CDR3 has 16 residues. The CDR3 loop reads CASSRGTPYSNQPQHF. DNA for the CDR3: TGTGCCAGCAGCCGGGGGACCCCTTATAGCAATCAGCCCCAGCATTTT.

The rearrangement links TRBV6-5 to TRBJ2-3; 8 bases are shared with TRBD2. This CDR3 comprises 15 residues. CDR1 and CDR2 from the germline V gene are MNHEY and SVGAGI. J was trimmed by 1 base and V by 6 bases; bases with no gene match: 6. CDR3 region: CASRATSGRTDTQYF. CDR3 DNA sequence: TGTGCCAGCAGAGCAACTAGCGGACGCACAGATACGCAGTATTTT.

A few counts support this clone. This chain joins TRBV6-6 and TRBJ2-2, with 7 bases matching TRBD2. Losses at the gene ends were 11 bases for V and 7 bases for J; bases not matched to a gene: 1. Germline V gives CDR1 MNHNY, CDR2 SVGAGI (reference sequence). The CDR3 length is 10 residues. As DNA, the CDR3 is TGTGCCGCGGGGGTCGGGGAGCTGTTTTTT. Its translation is CAAGVGELFF.

This clone occurred a few times. V is TRBV28 and J is TRBJ1-1; D is uncertain. Trimming removed 5 bases at V and 4 bases at J, with 8 bases between. Germline CDR1 reads MDHEN; CDR2 reads SYDVKM. The length of the CDR3 is 12 residues. CDR3 sequence: CASSTLSTEAFF. In nucleotides, the CDR3 is TGTGCCAGCAGTACTCTGAGCACTGAAGCTTTCTTT. Based on the CDR3 plus reference TRBV28 and TRBJ1-1, the full variable domain is DVKVTQSSRYLVKRTGEKVFLECVQDMDHENMFWYRQDPGLGLRLIYFSYDVKMKEKGDIPEGYSVSREKKERFSLILESASTNQTSMYLCASSTLSTEAFFGQGTRLTVV.

The gene calls are TRBV9 and TRBJ2-1; 8 nucleotides agree with TRBD2. CDR3 size: 18 residues. The germline CDR1 and CDR2 sequences are SGDLS and YYNGEE. Losses at the gene ends were 0 bases for V and 9 bases for J; bases not matched to a gene: 17. This chain's CDR3 is CASSVALRHREGSGEQFF. CDR3 bases: TGTGCCAGCAGCGTAGCTCTACGTCACCGGGAGGGCTCGGGTGAGCAGTTCTTC. Full variable domain (rest looked up from reference TRBV9 and TRBJ2-1): DSGVTQTPKHLITATGQRVTLRCSPRSGDLSVYWYQQSLDQGLQFLIQYYNGEERAKGNILERFSAQQFPDLHSELNLSSLELGDSALYFCASSVALRHREGSGEQFFGPGTRLTVL.